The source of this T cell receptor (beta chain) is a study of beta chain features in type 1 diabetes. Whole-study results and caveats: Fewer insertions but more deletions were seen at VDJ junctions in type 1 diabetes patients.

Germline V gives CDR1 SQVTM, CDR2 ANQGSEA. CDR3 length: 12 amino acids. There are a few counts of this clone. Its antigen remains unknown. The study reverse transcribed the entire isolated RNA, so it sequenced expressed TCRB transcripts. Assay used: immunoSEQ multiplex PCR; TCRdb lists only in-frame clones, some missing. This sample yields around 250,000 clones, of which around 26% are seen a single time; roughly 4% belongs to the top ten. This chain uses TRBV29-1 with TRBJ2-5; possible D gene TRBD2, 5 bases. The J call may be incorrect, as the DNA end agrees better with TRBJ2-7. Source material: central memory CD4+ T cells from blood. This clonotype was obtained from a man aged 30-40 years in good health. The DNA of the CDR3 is TGCAGCGTTGAAGATGGACTCGACGAGCAGTACTTC. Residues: CSVEDGLDEQYF.